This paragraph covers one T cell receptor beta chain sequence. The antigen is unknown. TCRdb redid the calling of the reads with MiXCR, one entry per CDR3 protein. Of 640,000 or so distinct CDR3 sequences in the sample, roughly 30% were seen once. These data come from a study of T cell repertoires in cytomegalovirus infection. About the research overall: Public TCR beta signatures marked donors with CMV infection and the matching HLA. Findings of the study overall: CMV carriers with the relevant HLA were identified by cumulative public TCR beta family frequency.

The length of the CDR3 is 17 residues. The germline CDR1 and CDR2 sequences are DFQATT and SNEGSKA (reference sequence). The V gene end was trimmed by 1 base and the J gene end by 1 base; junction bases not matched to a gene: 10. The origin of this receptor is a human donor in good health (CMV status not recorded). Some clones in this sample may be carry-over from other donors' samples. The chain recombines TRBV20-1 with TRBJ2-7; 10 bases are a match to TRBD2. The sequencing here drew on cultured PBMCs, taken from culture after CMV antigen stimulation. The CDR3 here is CSARGGSGGPGSYEQYF. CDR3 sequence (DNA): TGCAGTGCTAGAGGTGGTAGCGGGGGGCCGGGGTCCTACGAGCAGTACTTC.